Sequencing of this T cell receptor (gamma chain) was carried out in a study of gamma delta lymphoproliferative disorders and STAT genes (dated by TCRdb to 2016 to 2019). Context from the whole study: Of the 9 Tgammadelta LGLL patients who were sequenced, symptomatic disease was observed in 4 and an indolent course was observed in 5. Gamma-chain libraries were prepared from at least 50 ng of genomic DNA using the LymphoTrack Dx TCRG Assay. Because no corresponding Invivoscribe delta assay was available, delta-chain libraries were prepared according to the standard operating procedure of the EuroClonality-NGS working group. The study profiled TCR gamma and delta CDR3 repertoires by deep sequencing in Tgammadelta lymphoproliferative disease patients and healthy controls, within a larger immunophenotypic and STAT-mutation study. The TCR-sequenced pilot group comprised 9 Tgammadelta large granular lymphocyte leukemia patients and a couple of hepatosplenic T-cell lymphoma patients. To confirm results, a couple of gamma-chain samples and all delta-chain samples were sequenced twice. Beyond this particular receptor, the publication reports: In whole-repertoire clustering, patient gamma repertoires grouped separately from healthy controls, whereas delta repertoires showed no separation between groups. It was noted by the authors that NGS specificity may be reduced at low frequencies, so confirmation of the public or private nature of leukemic clones is needed. Nearly all major patient gamma and delta clonotypes were public, shared with at least one healthy donor; only a couple of gamma clonotypes were private to disease. Control T cells likely spanned varied maturation stages, while leukemic cells were skewed toward terminal effectors, potentially limiting patient-control comparisons. Vgamma9-JgammaP and Vdelta2-Ddelta3-Jdelta1 rearrangements dominated major clones in indolent patients but were absent in symptomatic patients, who used less common gene combinations.

For TCR sequencing, genomic DNA was taken from peripheral blood mononuclear cells isolated from both patients and controls. The median age of the sequenced patients was over 60 years, and the group included about 5 males and 6 or 7 females. Patients were recruited at a single hematology unit in Padova, Italy, and were reclassified according to 2017 WHO criteria for T-LGLL or HSTCL. All patient samples were collected while patients were either off therapy or before therapy. The CDR3 numbers 15 residues from cysteine through phenylalanine. Only the CDR3 portion is preserved as DNA: 45 bases, with reading frame beginning at the first base. At the junction V is shortened by 0 bases and J by 5 bases; bases outside the gene matches: 10. For CDR1 and CDR2, the germline V gene (reference sequence) lists VTNTFY and YDVSTARD. In both library methods, multiplex PCR was carried out with primers targeting conserved V and J regions of the TCR genes. The amplicons were purified, pooled and then sequenced on an Illumina MiSeq platform. The authors' pipeline ran thus. V(D)J alignment, clonotype assembly and translation were done with MiXCR, while functionality assessment and CDR3 repertoire analyses were done with VDJtools. The IMGT definition of CDR3 was applied, and only productive sequences using functional genes were analyzed, with ORF genes and pseudogenes left out. Identical amino acid CDR3s of major clonotypes (frequency >=5%) were searched for across all patients and controls using a custom Python script. A one-sided non-parametric Wilcoxon test was used to compare clonotype frequencies in patients versus controls. TCRdb processed the public reads again with the CATT caller, after which rows with matching DNA were combined. These V and J calls derive from TCRdb rather than the authors' analysis. The sample data list roughly 2,500 gamma-chain clones, and about 11% of these were observed just once. The ten largest account for 83% of the sample.

This clone has at least ten counts. Which antigen it targets is not known. Nothing much larger sits one base from this clone, and base qualities are not available. This clonotype was sampled from a human donor with gamma-delta T-cell large granular lymphocyte leukemia. The sequencing input was blood. This receptor chain uses TRGV3 and TRGJ1 or TRGJ2. The J gene was not available in TCRdb and was assigned here by matching the DNA to germline segments. The CDR3 protein is CATWDRLKYDYKKLF. The sequence in DNA is TGTGCCACCTGGGACAGGCTGAAGTACGATTATAAGAAACTCTTT.